The 19 T cell receptor beta chains presented below share a single source sample, sequenced in a study of beta chain features in type 1 diabetes. The study reverse transcribed the entire isolated RNA, so it sequenced expressed TCRB transcripts. The table came from immunoSEQ multiplex PCR; TCRdb's copy has only in-frame clones and leaves some out. The sample has more than 300,000 clones; about 15% are singletons. Sequenced input: naive CD4+ T cells from blood. The receptors originated from a woman younger than 35 in good health.

The V gene is TRBV29-1, the J gene TRBJ2-5, with TRBD2 identical over 9 bases. This CDR3 has 14 residues. V was pared by 7 bases and J by 4 bases, with 10 bases of the junction left unmatched. CDR1 SQVTM and CDR2 ANQGSEA come from the germline V gene. The chain's CDR3 is CSAGDLAGVETQYF. CDR3 nucleotides: TGCAGCGCCGGGGATTTAGCGGGAGTAGAGACCCAGTACTTC. Variable domain in full (rest from reference TRBV29-1 and TRBJ2-5): SAVISQKPSRDICQRGTSLTIQCQVDSQVTMMFWYRQQPGQSLTLIATANQGSEATYESGFVIDKFPISRPNLTFSTLTVSNMSPEDSSIYLCSAGDLAGVETQYFGPGTRLLVL.

The chain employs TRBV27 and TRBJ2-7; 9 nucleotides match TRBD1. The CDR3 has 14 residues. The germline CDR1 and CDR2 sequences are MNHEY and SMNVEV (reference sequence). Unmatched junction bases numbered 6, after V lost 5 bases and J lost 4 bases. Here the CDR3 DNA reads TGTGCCAGCAGTGGGGGACAGGGAAGATACGAGCAGTACTTC. This sequence encodes CASSGGQGRYEQYF.

J is TRBJ1-2 and V is TRBV29-1; a possible D gene is TRBD1 (5 bases). Trimming left V 4 bases short and J 4 bases short, with 10 bases between. Germline values: CDR1 SQVTM, CDR2 ANQGSEA. This CDR3 contains 12 residues. CDR3 protein: CSVAAGTYGYTF. CDR3 nucleotides: TGCAGCGTTGCAGCGGGGACCTATGGCTACACCTTC.

This clone was observed a few times. The chain combines TRBV7-2 with TRBJ1-5, with D hard to call. Germline CDR1 and CDR2: SGHTA and FQGNSA. Trimming pared 2 bases from V and 0 bases from J, leaving 8 bases between. This CDR3 has 15 residues. The CDR3 here is CASSLPRGSNQPQHF. DNA of the CDR3: TGTGCCAGCAGCTTACCACGAGGTAGCAATCAGCCCCAGCATTTT.

This rearrangement joins TRBV7-9 to TRBJ2-7, with TRBD2 identical over 14 bases. There are 15 residues in the CDR3. The germline V gene encodes CDR1 SEHNR and CDR2 FQNEAQ (reference sequence). V lost 5 bases to trimming and J lost 4 bases; unmatched junction nucleotides: 4. The CDR3, as DNA: TGTGCCAGCAGCGCGGGACTAGCGGGAGCTTACGAGCAGTACTTC. Its translation is CASSAGLAGAYEQYF.

This clone came up a few times. The chain links TRBV30 to TRBJ2-2; 7 bases match TRBD1. Trimming removed 5 bases from V and 1 base from J; junction bases left unmatched: 1. Germline V gene data show CDR1 as GTSNPN and CDR2 as SVGIG (reference sequence). The CDR3 extends over 13 amino acids. The CDR3 DNA reads as TGTGCCTGGCGGACAGGGAACACCGGGGAGCTGTTTTTT. It encodes CAWRTGNTGELFF.

There are a few counts of this clone. At the DNA level, this CDR3 is encoded by other sequences in the same sample as well. The V call is TRBV7-9, the J call TRBJ1-2; maybe TRBD1 (5 bases). Looked up from germline, CDR1 is SEHNR and CDR2 is FQNEAQ (reference sequence). Trimming cost V 2 bases and J 8 bases, with 6 bases left between them. This CDR3 comprises 11 residues. CDR3 residues: CASSLQGGYTF. The CDR3 region has the DNA TGTGCCAGCAGCTTACAGGGAGGCTACACCTTC.

The J gene is TRBJ2-3, the V gene TRBV30; the match to TRBD2 covers 8 bases. CDR1 and CDR2 from the germline V gene are GTSNPN and SVGIG (reference sequence). There are 14 residues in the CDR3. The trim removed 3 bases at V and 1 base at J, leaving 3 bases unmatched. The CDR3 here is CAWRPAGGTDTQYF. CDR3 coding DNA: TGTGCCTGGAGGCCAGCGGGAGGCACAGATACGCAGTATTTT.

This clone was picked up a small number of times. The V and J genes are TRBV30 and TRBJ1-2; D not certain. The CDR3 consists of 13 residues. Trimming cost V 3 bases and J 7 bases, with 15 bases left between them. The V gene's germline CDR1 is GTSNPN and CDR2 SVGIG (reference sequence). The CDR3 coding sequence is TGTGCCTGGAGATGGGAGAGAGTTTCTGGCTACACCTTC. The encoded protein is CAWRWERVSGYTF.

This clone was seen only a few times. The J gene is TRBJ2-7, the V gene TRBV5-6, with D possibly being TRBD1 (5 bases). Germline V gives CDR1 SGHDT, CDR2 YYEEEE. V shed 0 bases and J shed 3 bases, with 10 bases lying between them. This CDR3 contains 14 residues. The CDR3: CASSLGQLLYEQYF. The CDR3 nucleotides are TGTGCCAGCAGCTTGGGACAGCTACTCTACGAGCAGTACTTC.

With respect to this clone: The same CDR3 arises from other DNA sequences in this sample as well. The chain combines TRBV27 with TRBJ2-5; D not resolved. The CDR3 is 11 amino acids. CDR1 is MNHEY, CDR2 SMNVEV, per germline (reference sequence). The V and J ends lost 3 bases and 5 bases respectively, with 4 bases between them. CDR3 amino acids: CASSFRETQYF. CDR3 DNA sequence: TGTGCCAGCAGTTTTCGGGAGACCCAGTACTTC.

The chain is built from TRBV6-1 and TRBJ1-2; tentative D call: TRBD1 (5 bases). The ends were cut back, 0 bases at V and 3 bases at J, with 8 bases in the middle. CDR3 length: 14 amino acids. The germline gives CDR1 MNHNS, CDR2 SASEGT. The CDR3 DNA follows: TGTGCCAGCAGTGAAGCGCGGACACACTATGGCTACACCTTC. Its protein product is CASSEARTHYGYTF.

This chain links TRBV13 with TRBJ2-1, with D perhaps TRBD1 (6 bases). Trimming shortened V by 2 bases and J by 9 bases, and 17 bases separated the two germline ends. The CDR3 loop spans 15 amino acids. CDR1 and CDR2 (germline): PRHDT, FYEKMQ (reference sequence). CDR3 nucleotide sequence: TGTGCCAGCAGCTTAAAAGGGTTTACAGGGAGTGAGCAGTTCTTC. Its translation: CASSLKGFTGSEQFF.

This clone was picked up a small number of times. This sequence joins TRBV7-9 and TRBJ2-5, with 7 bases that match TRBD2. The CDR3 spans 16 residues. In germline, CDR1 is SEHNR, CDR2 FQNEAQ (reference sequence). The junction had 13 bases not matched to a gene; V was cut back by 4 bases and J by 5 bases. Here the CDR3 DNA reads TGTGCCAGCAGCTCCGGGGTCGGAGCGGGATTGGAGACCCAGTACTTC. Protein product: CASSSGVGAGLETQYF.

This chain joins TRBV30 and TRBJ2-7, with a possible D match to TRBD2 (5 bases). From germline, CDR1 is GTSNPN and CDR2 SVGIG (reference sequence). The CDR3 has 13 residues. Trimming stripped 2 bases from V and 3 bases from J, with 11 bases between. The CDR3 coding sequence is TGTGCCTGGAGTATGGCGGACTTCTACGAGCAGTACTTC. Protein product: CAWSMADFYEQYF.

This clone turned up a few times. Written as DNA, the CDR3 is TGTGCCAGCAGAGCACAGGGGTATTACAATCAGCCCCAGCATTTT. Encoded protein: CASRAQGYYNQPQHF. The chain couples TRBV2 to TRBJ1-5; 7 nucleotides align to TRBD1. The CDR3 spans 15 residues. The germline CDR1 and CDR2 sequences are SNHLY and FYNNEI. Trimming took 6 bases from V and 3 from J; bases not matched to a gene: 8.

The chain uses TRBV19 and TRBJ2-7, with 10 bases that match TRBD2. The CDR3 is made up of 15 amino acids. The germline V gene encodes CDR1 LNHDA and CDR2 SQIVND (reference sequence). Losses at the gene ends were 3 bases for V and 1 base for J; bases not matched to a gene: 3. The DNA of the CDR3 is TGTGCCAGTAGTATCATTAGCGGGAGGTCCTACGAGCAGTACTTC. It is translated as CASSIISGRSYEQYF. Full variable domain (remainder filled in from reference TRBV19 and TRBJ2-7): DGGITQSPKYLFRKEGQNVTLSCEQNLNHDAMYWYRQDPGQGLRLIYYSQIVNDFQKGDIAEGYSVSREKKESFPLTVTSAQKNPTAFYLCASSIISGRSYEQYFGPGTRLTVT.

The chain uses TRBV5-1 and TRBJ2-4; 8 bases agree with TRBD1. Germline V CDR1 and CDR2: SGHRS, YFSETQ. The length of the CDR3 is 20 residues. V dropped 4 bases and J dropped 11; count of bases not matched to a gene: 29. This CDR3 reads CASSSRTGSYLRYGSEVQYF. For the CDR3, the DNA is TGCGCCAGCAGCAGCCGGACAGGGTCGTACCTTCGTTACGGGTCTGAGGTTCAGTACTTC.

This clone was observed a few times. The chain combines TRBV28 with TRBJ2-7; D perhaps matches TRBD1 (6 bases). Germline lookup yields CDR1 MDHEN and CDR2 SYDVKM. Trimming left V 7 bases short and J 2 bases short, with 12 bases between. The CDR3 is made up of 13 amino acids. The CDR3 loop reads CASTVTGTYEQYF. As DNA, the CDR3 is TGTGCCAGCACCGTGACAGGTACCTACGAGCAGTACTTC.